This entry is about one T cell receptor (beta chain). The record originates from a study of blood T cells in healthy people across ages. A J-beta primer mix and a sample-barcoded 5' primer were used in a second PCR of about 7 to 12 cycles. TCRdb re-called the 5' RACE reads with MiXCR, one entry per CDR3 protein. Of hundreds of thousands of distinct CDR3 sequences listed, nearly 60% were seen once; the top ten hold approximately 23%. Per germline, CDR1 ENHRY and CDR2 SYGVKD. Trimming shortened V by 10 bases and J by 6 bases, and 24 bases separated the two germline ends. The CDR3 sequence is 16 residues long.

This TCR was recovered from a man aged 25 to 45 in good health. The sequencing sample was made of blood. The rearrangement uses TRBV10-3 and TRBJ2-2; D may correspond to TRBD1 or TRBD2 (5 bases each). The CDR3 nucleotides read TGTGCCACCATCCCACAGCCGAGGGGAAATTCCGGGGAGCTGTTTTTT. This translates into CATIPQPRGNSGELFF.